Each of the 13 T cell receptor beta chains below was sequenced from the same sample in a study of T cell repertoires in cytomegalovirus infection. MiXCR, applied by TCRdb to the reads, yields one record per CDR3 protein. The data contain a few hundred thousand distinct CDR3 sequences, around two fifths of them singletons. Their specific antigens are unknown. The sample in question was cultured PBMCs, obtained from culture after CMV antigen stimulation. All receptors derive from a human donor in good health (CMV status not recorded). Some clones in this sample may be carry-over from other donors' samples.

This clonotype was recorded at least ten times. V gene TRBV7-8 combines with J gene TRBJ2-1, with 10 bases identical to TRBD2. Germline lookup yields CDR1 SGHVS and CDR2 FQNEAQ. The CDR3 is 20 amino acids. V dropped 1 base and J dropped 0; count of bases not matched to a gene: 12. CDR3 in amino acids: CASSLGTGTSAKPSYNEQFF. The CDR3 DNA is TGTGCCAGCAGCTTAGGCACCGGGACTAGCGCGAAACCCTCCTACAATGAGCAGTTCTTC.

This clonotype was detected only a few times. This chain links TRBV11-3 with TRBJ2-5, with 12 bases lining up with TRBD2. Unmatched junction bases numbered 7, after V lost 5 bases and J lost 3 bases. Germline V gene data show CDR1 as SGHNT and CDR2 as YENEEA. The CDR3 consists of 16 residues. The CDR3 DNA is TGTGCCAGCAGCGACCGGACTAGCGGGGAGGAAGAGACCCAGTACTTC. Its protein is CASSDRTSGEEETQYF.

CDR3 amino acids: CASSRTGSNGYTF. The CDR3 coding sequence is TGTGCCAGCAGCCGAACAGGTTCAAATGGCTACACCTTC. The chain is built from TRBV27 and TRBJ1-2; D perhaps matches TRBD1 (5 bases). The germline V and J ends were trimmed by 6 bases and 6 bases, with 14 bases remaining between them. This CDR3 contains 13 residues. Germline assignment: CDR1 MNHEY and CDR2 SMNVEV (reference sequence).

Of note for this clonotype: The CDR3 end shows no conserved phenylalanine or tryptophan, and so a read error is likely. The CDR3 sequence is CASSLNSEVTEAFL. CDR3 DNA sequence: TGTGCCAGCAGCCTGAACTCAGAGGTCACTGAAGCTTTCCTT. V gene TRBV7-8 combines with J gene TRBJ1-1; no clear D. Trimming removed 5 bases at V and 4 bases at J, with 14 bases between. Germline V gene data show CDR1 as SGHVS and CDR2 as FQNEAQ. The CDR3 extends over 14 amino acids.

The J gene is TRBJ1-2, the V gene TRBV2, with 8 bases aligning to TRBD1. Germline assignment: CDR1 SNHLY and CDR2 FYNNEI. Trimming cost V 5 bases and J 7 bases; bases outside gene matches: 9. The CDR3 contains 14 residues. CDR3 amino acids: CASSTGQGSSGYTF. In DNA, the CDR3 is TGTGCCAGCAGTACCGGACAGGGAAGTTCTGGCTACACCTTC. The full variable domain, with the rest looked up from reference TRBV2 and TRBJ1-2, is EPEVTQTPSHQVTQMGQEVILRCVPISNHLYFYWYRQILGQKVEFLVSFYNNEISEKSEIFDDQFSVERPDGSNFTLKIRSTKLEDSAMYFCASSTGQGSSGYTFGSGTRLTVV.

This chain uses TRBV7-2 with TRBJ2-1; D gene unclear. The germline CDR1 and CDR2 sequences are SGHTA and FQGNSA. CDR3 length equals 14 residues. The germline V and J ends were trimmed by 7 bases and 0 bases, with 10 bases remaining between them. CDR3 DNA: TGTGCCAGCATGGACGCGAGCTCCTACAATGAGCAGTTCTTC. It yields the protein CASMDASSYNEQFF.

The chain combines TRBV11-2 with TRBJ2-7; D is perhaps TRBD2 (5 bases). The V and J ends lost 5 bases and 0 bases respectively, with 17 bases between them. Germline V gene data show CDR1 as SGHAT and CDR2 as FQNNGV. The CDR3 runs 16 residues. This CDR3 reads CASSPRAELSSYEQYF. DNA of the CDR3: TGTGCCAGCAGCCCGCGAGCGGAACTTAGCTCCTACGAGCAGTACTTC. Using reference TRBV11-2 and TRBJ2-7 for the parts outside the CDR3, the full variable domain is EAGVAQSPRYKIIEKRQSVAFWCNPISGHATLYWYQQILGQGPKLLIQFQNNGVVDDSQLPKDRFSAERLKGVDSTLKIQPAKLEDSAVYLCASSPRAELSSYEQYFGPGTRLTVT.

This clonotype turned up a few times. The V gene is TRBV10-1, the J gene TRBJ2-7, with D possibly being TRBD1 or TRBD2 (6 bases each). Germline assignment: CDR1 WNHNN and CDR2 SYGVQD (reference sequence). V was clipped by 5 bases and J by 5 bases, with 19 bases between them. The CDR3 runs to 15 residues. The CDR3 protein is CASSKTGALSHEQYF. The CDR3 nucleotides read TGCGCCAGCAGTAAGACGGGGGCGCTTTCCCACGAGCAGTACTTC.

Here the CDR3 DNA reads TGTGCCAGCAGTCCCCGACAGGGAAACTACGAGCAGTACTTC. This translates into CASSPRQGNYEQYF. This chain links TRBV27 with TRBJ2-7; 7 bases match TRBD1. CDR1 is MNHEY and CDR2 is SMNVEV in the germline V gene (reference sequence). This CDR3 has 14 residues. V was clipped by 5 bases and J by 3 bases; unmatched bases: 7.

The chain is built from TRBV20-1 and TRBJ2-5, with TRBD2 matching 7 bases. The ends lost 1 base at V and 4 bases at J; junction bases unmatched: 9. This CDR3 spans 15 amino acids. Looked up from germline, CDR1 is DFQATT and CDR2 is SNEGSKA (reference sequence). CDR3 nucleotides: TGCAGTGCTAGAGTGCCTACGTGGGGGGGAGAGACCCAGTACTTC. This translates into CSARVPTWGGETQYF.

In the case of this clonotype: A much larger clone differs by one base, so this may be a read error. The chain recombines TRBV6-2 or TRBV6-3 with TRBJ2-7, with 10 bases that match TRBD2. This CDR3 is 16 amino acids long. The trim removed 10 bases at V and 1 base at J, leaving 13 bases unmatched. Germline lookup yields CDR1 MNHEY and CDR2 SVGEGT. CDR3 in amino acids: CANRVGLAVLSYEQYF. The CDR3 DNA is TGTGCCAACAGAGTCGGACTAGCGGTACTATCCTACGAGCAGTACTTC.

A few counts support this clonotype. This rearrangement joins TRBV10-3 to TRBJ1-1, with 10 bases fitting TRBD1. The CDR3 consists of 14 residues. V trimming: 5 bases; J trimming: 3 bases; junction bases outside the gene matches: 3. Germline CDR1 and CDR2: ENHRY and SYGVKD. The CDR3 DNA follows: TGTGCCATCAGTCGACAGGGGGCGGACACTGAAGCTTTCTTT. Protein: CAISRQGADTEAFF.

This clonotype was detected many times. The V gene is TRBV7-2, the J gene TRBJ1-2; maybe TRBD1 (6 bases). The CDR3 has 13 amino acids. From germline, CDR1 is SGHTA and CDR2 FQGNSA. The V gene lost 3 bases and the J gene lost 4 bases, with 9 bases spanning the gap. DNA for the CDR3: TGTGCCAGCAGCTTGCAGACAGGCTATGGCTACACCTTC. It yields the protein CASSLQTGYGYTF.